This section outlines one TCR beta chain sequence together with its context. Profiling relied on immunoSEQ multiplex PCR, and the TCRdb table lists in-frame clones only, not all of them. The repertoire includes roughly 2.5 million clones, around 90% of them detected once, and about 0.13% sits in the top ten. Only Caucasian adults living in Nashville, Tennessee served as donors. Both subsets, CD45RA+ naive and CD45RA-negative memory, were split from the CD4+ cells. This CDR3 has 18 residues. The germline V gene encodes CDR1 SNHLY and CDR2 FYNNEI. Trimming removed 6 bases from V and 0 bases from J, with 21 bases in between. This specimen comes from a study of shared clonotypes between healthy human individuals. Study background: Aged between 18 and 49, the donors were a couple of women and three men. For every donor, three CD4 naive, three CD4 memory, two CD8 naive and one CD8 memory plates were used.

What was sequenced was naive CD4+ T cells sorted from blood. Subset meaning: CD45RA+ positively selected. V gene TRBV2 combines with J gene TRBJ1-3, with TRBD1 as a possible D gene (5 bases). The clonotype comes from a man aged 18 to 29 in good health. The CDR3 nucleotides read TGTGCCAGCAGAGCCCGGGACTTCCACCTAAGCTCTGGAAACACCATATATTTT. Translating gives CASRARDFHLSSGNTIYF.